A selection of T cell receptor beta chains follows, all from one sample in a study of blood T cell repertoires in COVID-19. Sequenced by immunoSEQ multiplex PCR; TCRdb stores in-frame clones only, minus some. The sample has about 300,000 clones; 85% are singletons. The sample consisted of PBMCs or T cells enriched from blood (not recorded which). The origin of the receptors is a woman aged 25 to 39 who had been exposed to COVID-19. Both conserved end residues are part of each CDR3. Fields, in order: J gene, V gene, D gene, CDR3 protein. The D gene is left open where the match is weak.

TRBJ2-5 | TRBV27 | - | CASSFRQRSETQYF
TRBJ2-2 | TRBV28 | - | CASVGGSANTGELFF
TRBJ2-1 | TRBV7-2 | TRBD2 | CASSLAGTSGVSPGEQFF
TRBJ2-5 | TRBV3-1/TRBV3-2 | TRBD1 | CASSLRQGRETQYF
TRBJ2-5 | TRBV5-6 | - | CASSSRMIRQETQYF
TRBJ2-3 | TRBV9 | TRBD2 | CASSASPGGWGDTQYF
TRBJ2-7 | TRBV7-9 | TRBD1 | CASSPPTGAVLSNEQYF
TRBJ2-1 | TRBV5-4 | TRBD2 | CASSLASSGGNEQFF
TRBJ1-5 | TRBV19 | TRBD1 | CASSPLGQGYQPQHF
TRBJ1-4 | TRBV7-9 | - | CASSLARGRHLVQDEKLFF
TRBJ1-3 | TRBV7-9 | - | CASSLVRLSGNTIYF
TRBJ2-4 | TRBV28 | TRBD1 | CASSSTGILENIQYF